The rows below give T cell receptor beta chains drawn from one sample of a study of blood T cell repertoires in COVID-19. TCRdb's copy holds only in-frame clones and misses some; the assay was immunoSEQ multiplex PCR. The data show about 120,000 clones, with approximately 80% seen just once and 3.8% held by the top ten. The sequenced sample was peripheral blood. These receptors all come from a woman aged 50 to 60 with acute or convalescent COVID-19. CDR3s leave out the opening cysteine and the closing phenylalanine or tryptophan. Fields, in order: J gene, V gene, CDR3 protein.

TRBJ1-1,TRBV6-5,ASSYENRGNTEAF
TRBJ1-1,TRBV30,AWRENREAF
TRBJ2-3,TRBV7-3,ASSQTGGTPTDTQY
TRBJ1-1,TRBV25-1,ASSLTGAGGQAF
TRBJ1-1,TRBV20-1,SASTVESNTEAF
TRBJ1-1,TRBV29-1,SAQNTEAF
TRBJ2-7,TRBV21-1,ASNSGTENEQY
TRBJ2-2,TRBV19,ASSPLAGSTGELF
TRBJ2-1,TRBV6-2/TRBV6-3,ASSRGWTSGNNEQF
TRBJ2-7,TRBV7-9,ASSLAAGGTEQY
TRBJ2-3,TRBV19,ASKERSEDTQY
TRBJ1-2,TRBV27,ASRRQGENYGYT
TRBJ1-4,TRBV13,ASSLEGQGTEKLF
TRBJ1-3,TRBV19,ASLWSSGNTIY
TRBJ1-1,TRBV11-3,ASSLSGEPGVEAF
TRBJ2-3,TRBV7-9,ASSFYGFVGADTQY
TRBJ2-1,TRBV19,ASSIRGAVNEQF
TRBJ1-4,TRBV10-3,AISENRVAKLF
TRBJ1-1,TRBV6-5,ASSYYPGQAEAF
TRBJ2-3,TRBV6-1,ASSERVGTGGTDTQY
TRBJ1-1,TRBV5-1,ASSSTGVTEAF
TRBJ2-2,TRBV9,ASSPRGQNTGELF
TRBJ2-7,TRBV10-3,AISEASGMVEQY
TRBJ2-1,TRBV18,ASSAGQGDSSYNEQF
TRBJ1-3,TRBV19,ATSGTLGNTIY
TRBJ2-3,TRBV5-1,ASSVSGSLADTQY
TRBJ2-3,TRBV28,ASSHPSNADTQY
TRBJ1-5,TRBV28,ASSPTARNQPQH
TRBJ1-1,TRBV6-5,ASRPTGENAF
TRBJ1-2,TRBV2,ASLTGGVYGYT
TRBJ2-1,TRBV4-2,ASRPLAGDNEQF
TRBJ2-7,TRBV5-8,ASSLNDGGTYEQY
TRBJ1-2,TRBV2,ASGTDYGYT
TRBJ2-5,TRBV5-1,ASSRTGDATQY
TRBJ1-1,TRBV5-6,ASSRGLPTEAF
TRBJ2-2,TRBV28,ASSSTSGVNTGELF
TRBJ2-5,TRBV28,ATGQGQETQY
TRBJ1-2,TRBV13,ASSQYGQGLVSYGYT
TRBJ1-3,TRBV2,ASSDDRVNTIY
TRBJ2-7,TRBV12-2,ASRQTRDRQNEQY
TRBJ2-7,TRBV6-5,ASSPRASGSYEQY
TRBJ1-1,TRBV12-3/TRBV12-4,ASSFGAATEAF
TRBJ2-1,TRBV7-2,ASSPKVATGGSEQF
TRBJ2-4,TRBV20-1,SASDRNIQY
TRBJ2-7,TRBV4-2,ASSPRAGDEQY
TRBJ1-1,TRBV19,ASRTEMNTEAF
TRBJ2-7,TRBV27,ASSLEGETYEQY